These 2 T cell receptor beta chains share one sample of origin, sequenced in a study of blood T cell repertoires in COVID-19. Data came from immunoSEQ multiplex PCR; TCRdb stores just in-frame clones and leaves some out. The repertoire includes about 100,000 clones, 75% to 90% of them detected once, and about 1.7% sits in the top ten. Sequencing was done on a sample of peripheral blood. These receptors all stem from a woman in her seventies with active or convalescent COVID-19.

V usage is TRBV2 and J usage is TRBJ2-1, with D perhaps TRBD2 (5 bases). Germline values: CDR1 SNHLY, CDR2 FYNNEI. The CDR3 is 12 amino acids. The V end lost 7 bases, the J end lost 4 bases, and 8 bases lay between the germline ends. The DNA of the CDR3 is TGTGCCAGCATGGGGAGATACAATGAGCAGTTCTTC. Translated: CASMGRYNEQFF.

The chain couples TRBV5-1 to TRBJ1-1, with D unresolved. The CDR3 length is 14 residues. Trimming pared 1 base from V and 4 bases from J, leaving 11 bases between. Germline V gene sequence: CDR1 SGHRS, CDR2 YFSETQ. The CDR3 loop reads CASSLSMLSTEAFF. Here the CDR3 DNA reads TGCGCCAGCAGCTTGAGTATGTTGAGCACTGAAGCTTTCTTT.